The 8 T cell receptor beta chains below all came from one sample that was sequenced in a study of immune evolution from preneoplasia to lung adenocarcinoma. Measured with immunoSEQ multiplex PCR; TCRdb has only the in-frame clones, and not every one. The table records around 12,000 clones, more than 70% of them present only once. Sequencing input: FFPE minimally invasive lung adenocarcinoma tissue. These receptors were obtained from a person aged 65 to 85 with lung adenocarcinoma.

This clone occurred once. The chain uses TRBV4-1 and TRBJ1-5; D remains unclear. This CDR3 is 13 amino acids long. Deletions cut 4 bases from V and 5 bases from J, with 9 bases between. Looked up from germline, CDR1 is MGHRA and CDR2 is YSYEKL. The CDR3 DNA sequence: TGCGCCAGCAGCCCCGCCGCAGATCAGCCCCAGCATTTT. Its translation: CASSPAADQPQHF.

DNA of the CDR3: TGTGCCAGCATGTCCCTTGACAGCCCAACAGATACGCAGTATTTT. This sequence encodes CASMSLDSPTDTQYF. The gene calls are TRBV11-1 and TRBJ2-3; possible D gene TRBD1, 5 bases. V shed 7 bases and J shed 3 bases, with 17 bases lying between them. The CDR3 covers 15 residues. The germline V gene encodes CDR1 SGHAT and CDR2 FQDESV (reference sequence).

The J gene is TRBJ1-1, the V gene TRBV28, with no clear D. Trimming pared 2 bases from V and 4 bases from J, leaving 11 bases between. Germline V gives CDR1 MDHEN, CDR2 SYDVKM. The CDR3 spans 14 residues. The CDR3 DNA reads TGTGCCAGCAGTTTAATGGCACGAGGCACTGAAGCTTTCTTT. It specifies CASSLMARGTEAFF.

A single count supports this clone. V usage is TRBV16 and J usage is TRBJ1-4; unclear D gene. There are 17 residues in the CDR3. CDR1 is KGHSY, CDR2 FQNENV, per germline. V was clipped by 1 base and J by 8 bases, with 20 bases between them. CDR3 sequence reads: CASSQFAVGEVGEKLFF. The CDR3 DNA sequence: TGTGCCAGCAGCCAATTTGCGGTCGGGGAAGTAGGAGAAAAACTGTTTTTT.

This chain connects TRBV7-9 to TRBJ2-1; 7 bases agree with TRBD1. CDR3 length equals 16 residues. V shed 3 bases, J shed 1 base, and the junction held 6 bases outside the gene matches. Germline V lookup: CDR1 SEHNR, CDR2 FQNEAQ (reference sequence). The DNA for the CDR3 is TGTGCCAGCAGCTTTACAAGGGGGCTATCCTACAATGAGCAGTTCTTC. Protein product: CASSFTRGLSYNEQFF.

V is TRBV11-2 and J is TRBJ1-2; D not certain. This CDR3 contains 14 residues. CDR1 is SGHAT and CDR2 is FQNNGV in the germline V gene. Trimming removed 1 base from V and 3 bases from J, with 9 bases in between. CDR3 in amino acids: CASSLGPADYGYTF. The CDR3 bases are TGTGCCAGCAGCTTAGGTCCGGCAGACTATGGCTACACCTTC.

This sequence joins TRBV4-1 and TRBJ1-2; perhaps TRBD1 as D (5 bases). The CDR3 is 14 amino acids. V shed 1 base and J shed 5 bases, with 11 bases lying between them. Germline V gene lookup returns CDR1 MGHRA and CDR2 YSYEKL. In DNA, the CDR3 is TGCGCCAGCAGCCAAGTTTTCGGGGGTTATGGCTACACCTTC. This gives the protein CASSQVFGGYGYTF.

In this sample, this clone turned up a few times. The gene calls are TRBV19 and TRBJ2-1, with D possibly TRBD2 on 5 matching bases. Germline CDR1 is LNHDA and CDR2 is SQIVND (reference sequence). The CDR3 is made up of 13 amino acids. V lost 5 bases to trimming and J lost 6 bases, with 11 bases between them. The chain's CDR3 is CASSLRLSNEQFF. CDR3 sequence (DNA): TGTGCCAGTAGTCTCCGACTATCCAATGAGCAGTTCTTC.